Below are 19 T cell receptor beta chains sequenced from a single sample in a study of CD8+CD57+ T cells in acquired aplastic anemia. Only patients with CD8+CD57+ cell expansion on flow cytometry were chosen for sequencing. Investigators profiled TCR beta VDJ and CDR3 from genomic DNA template. Using its own MiXCR run on the reads, TCRdb lists one record per CDR3 protein. The profile covers hundreds of thousands of distinct CDR3 sequences, with more than 45% appearing a single time and 6.5% to 10% taken by the ten largest. Sequenced: sorted CD4+, CD8+, or CD8+CD57+ T cells (not recorded which) from PBMCs. Receptor source: a human donor with aplastic anemia.

The table lists this clonotype with a few counts. V gene TRBV10-1 combines with J gene TRBJ1-2; D call uncertain. This CDR3 contains 13 residues. Between the trimmed V and J ends, which lost 4 bases and 4 bases, there was a span of 10 bases. From germline, CDR1 is WNHNN and CDR2 SYGVQD (reference sequence). This CDR3 is CASSVGKTYGYTF. CDR3 bases: TGCGCCAGCAGTGTTGGCAAAACCTATGGCTACACCTTC.

There are many counts of this clonotype. This chain uses TRBV9 with TRBJ2-1; 13 bases fit TRBD2. This CDR3 contains 15 residues. Germline V gene sequence: CDR1 SGDLS, CDR2 YYNGEE. V lost 0 bases to trimming and J lost 9 bases; unmatched junction nucleotides: 3. The DNA of the CDR3 is TGTGCCAGCAGCGTAGACGGGACTAGCGGGATTGAGCAGTTCTTC. It encodes CASSVDGTSGIEQFF.

This rearrangement joins TRBV6-5 to TRBJ2-7; D is possibly TRBD2 (6 bases). V gave up 6 bases and J gave up 3 bases, with 12 bases separating them. This CDR3 has 13 residues. Germline V gives CDR1 MNHEY, CDR2 SVGAGI. The CDR3 sequence: CASSPGANYEQYF. The CDR3 region has the DNA TGTGCCAGCAGCCCGGGAGCCAACTACGAGCAGTACTTC.

The V and J genes are TRBV14 and TRBJ2-7; possible D gene TRBD2, 5 bases. The CDR3 sequence is 14 residues long. Trimming left V 5 bases short and J 7 bases short, with 18 bases between. Germline CDR1 SGHDN, CDR2 FVKESK. In nucleotides, the CDR3 is TGTGCCAGCAGCTTTGGGCCGAGGGATCGGGAGCAGTACGTC. This codes for CASSFGPRDREQYV.

The chain joins TRBV3-2 to TRBJ1-6; the tabulated D call, TRBD1, remains unverified against the DNA. TRBV3-2 is a pseudogene. The CDR3 length is 15 residues. Here the CDR3 reads CASSQDRLLQGPLHF. The DNA of the CDR3 is TGTGCCAGCAGCCAAGATCGCCTACTACAGGGTCCTCTCCACTTT.

Details on this clonotype: One base away lies a much larger clone, so this may be a sequencing read error. The chain links TRBV7-9 to TRBJ2-7; D uncertain. The CDR3 runs 16 residues. Germline assignment: CDR1 SEHNR and CDR2 FQNEAQ (reference sequence). CDR3 nucleotide sequence: TGCGCCAGCAGCCAAGATACGGCGAGCTCCTACAATGAGCAGTACTTC. Its translation is CASSQDTASSYNEQYF.

In regard to this clonotype: The junction and the germline gene differ at one end; a read error may be behind it. J is TRBJ1-3 and V is TRBV19; no clear D. Germline CDR1 LNHDA, CDR2 SQIVND (reference sequence). The CDR3 has 15 amino acids. Here the CDR3 reads CASSIATSSGNTTYF. The CDR3 bases are TGTGCCAGTAGTATCGCCACGAGCTCTGGAAACACCACATATTTT.

V usage is TRBV28 and J usage is TRBJ2-1; 8 nucleotides line up with TRBD1. This CDR3 comprises 13 residues. V shed 4 bases, J shed 6 bases, and the junction held 2 bases outside the gene matches. Germline V gives CDR1 MDHEN, CDR2 SYDVKM. Here the CDR3 DNA reads TGTGCCAGCAGTTGGACAGGGATCAATGAGCAGTTCTTC. This sequence encodes CASSWTGINEQFF.

This clonotype was seen at least ten times. This chain links TRBV7-3 with TRBJ2-5; TRBD2 matches 13 bases. V was clipped by 5 bases and J by 4 bases; unmatched bases: 16. CDR1 is SGHTA and CDR2 is FQGTGA in the germline V gene. CDR3 length equals 19 residues. The CDR3 is CASSPVGRTSGGAGETQYF. The DNA for the CDR3 is TGTGCCAGCAGCCCCGTAGGCCGTACTAGCGGGGGGGCCGGAGAGACCCAGTACTTC.

This clonotype was detected many times. The chain uses TRBV19 and TRBJ1-5, with a possible D match to TRBD1 (5 bases). The ends were cut back, 3 bases at V and 1 base at J, with 10 bases in the middle. Germline loops: CDR1 LNHDA, CDR2 SQIVND (reference sequence). The length of the CDR3 is 15 residues. Written as DNA, the CDR3 is TGTGCCAGTAGTATGGCTCGACAGAGCAATCAGCCCCAGCATTTT. This translates into CASSMARQSNQPQHF.

There are a few counts of this clonotype. In this CDR3 the conserved last residue, phenylalanine or tryptophan, is missing, so a read error is likely. The gene calls are TRBV7-2 and TRBJ2-7; 10 positions agree with TRBD1. The CDR3 sequence is 14 residues long. The germline gives CDR1 SGHTA, CDR2 FQGNSA. After removal of 5 bases from V and 3 bases from J, the junction contained 4 bases not matched to a gene. CDR3 coding DNA: TGTGCCAGCAGCAGGGGGACAGGGGTCTACGAGCAGTACTCC. The encoded protein is CASSRGTGVYEQYS.

As to this clonotype: This may be a read error: a much more frequent sequence differs by one nucleotide. The chain joins TRBV15 to TRBJ2-7, with no clear D. Between the trimmed V and J ends, which lost 10 bases and 4 bases, there was a span of 20 bases. Germline values: CDR1 LNHNV, CDR2 YYDKDF (reference sequence). The CDR3 is 14 residues long. This CDR3 reads CASSFRMVQYEQYF. In DNA, the CDR3 is TGTGCCAGCAGTTTCAGGATGGTCCAGTACGAGCAGTACTTC. The full variable domain, completed using reference TRBV15 and TRBJ2-7, is DAMVIQNPRYQVTQFGKPVTLSCSQTLNHNVMYWYQQKSSQAPKLLFHYYDKDFNNEADTPDNFQSRRPNTSFCFLDIRSPGLGDTAMYLCASSFRMVQYEQYFGPGTRLTVT.

V and J are TRBV12-3 or TRBV12-4 and TRBJ2-7, with D maybe TRBD2 (6 bases). The CDR3 runs 12 residues. V was cut by 3 bases and J by 7 bases, with 10 bases left in between. CDR3 protein: CASSLGRGEQYF. DNA of the CDR3: TGTGCCAGCAGTTTGGGGCGGGGAGAGCAGTACTTC.

J is TRBJ2-1 and V is TRBV6-5; tentatively, D is TRBD2 (6 bases). Germline V gives CDR1 MNHEY, CDR2 SVGAGI. The CDR3 consists of 15 residues. Trimming removed 0 bases at V and 2 bases at J, with 8 bases between. This CDR3 reads CASSYSEGTYNEQFF. The CDR3 nucleotides read TGTGCCAGCAGTTACTCGGAGGGAACCTACAATGAGCAGTTCTTC.

In its sample, this clonotype was seen a few times. The V and J genes are TRBV10-1 and TRBJ2-7; 10 nucleotides line up with TRBD2. V shed 5 bases and J 3 bases; nucleotides not matched to a gene: 10. Germline assignment: CDR1 WNHNN and CDR2 SYGVQD (reference sequence). The CDR3 contains 16 residues. CDR3 amino acids: CASSYLRTSGHYEQYF. The CDR3 nucleotides read TGCGCCAGCAGTTACTTAAGGACTAGCGGACACTACGAGCAGTACTTC.

This chain links TRBV10-3 with TRBJ2-7; 7 bases align to TRBD1. Germline CDR1 ENHRY, CDR2 SYGVKD. The CDR3 is made up of 16 amino acids. V lost 4 bases and J lost 0; bases outside the gene matches: 9. In DNA, the CDR3 is TGTGCCATCAGTGCTTCCTGGGGACAGAACTCCTACGAGCAGTACTTC. It yields the protein CAISASWGQNSYEQYF.

In its sample, this clonotype was seen many times. V and J are TRBV7-9 and TRBJ1-5; D remains unclear. Germline V CDR1 and CDR2: SEHNR, FQNEAQ (reference sequence). The CDR3 loop spans 14 amino acids. V dropped 7 bases and J dropped 0 bases, with 10 bases sitting between them. CDR3 DNA: TGTGCCAGCACGAGAGAGGGTAGCAATCAGCCCCAGCATTTT. Its translation is CASTREGSNQPQHF.

Written as DNA, the CDR3 is TGCAGTGCTAGCTTCGGCGGGAGTATTTACGAGCAGTACTTC. The encoded protein is CSASFGGSIYEQYF. The chain joins TRBV20-1 to TRBJ2-7; TRBD2 matches 7 bases. The CDR3 is made up of 14 amino acids. The V and J ends lost 3 bases and 4 bases, in that order; junction bases with no gene match: 9. Germline values: CDR1 DFQATT, CDR2 SNEGSKA (reference sequence).

The rearrangement joins TRBV10-3 to TRBJ2-2; tentative D call: TRBD1 (5 bases). Per germline, CDR1 ENHRY and CDR2 SYGVKD. This CDR3 is 13 amino acids long. Trimming shortened V by 7 bases and J by 0 bases, and 6 bases separated the two germline ends. The CDR3 coding sequence is TGTGCCATCACCAGGGCGAACACCGGGGAGCTGTTTTTT. It translates to CAITRANTGELFF.